The rows below give T cell receptor beta chains drawn from one sample of a study of blood T cell repertoires in COVID-19. Here immunoSEQ multiplex PCR was the method, and the copy in TCRdb shows in-frame clones only, minus some. This table has under 200,000 clones, roughly 85% appearing once. Specimen: peripheral blood. Receptors originate from a man aged 55 to 70 with active or convalescent COVID-19. Both conserved end residues are part of each CDR3. Each record gives: clone size, V gene, D gene, J gene, CDR3 protein, CDR3 DNA. D genes are given only for firm matches. Where a row states a size, it is once, few, many or the class of an expanded clone; other rows omit it.

NA	TRBV18	TRBD1	TRBJ1-5	CASSNTGGGNQPQHF	TGTGCCAGCTCAAATACAGGGGGTGGCAATCAGCCCCAGCATTTT
once	TRBV21-1	NA	TRBJ1-6	CASSKAGWRDNSPLHF	TGTGCCAGCAGCAAAGCCGGATGGCGGGATAATTCACCCCTCCACTTT
NA	TRBV29-1	NA	TRBJ2-1	CSAQGRGGNEQFF	TGCAGCGCCCAGGGAAGGGGTGGGAATGAGCAGTTCTTC
NA	TRBV5-1	NA	TRBJ2-2	CASSLAPSGDTNTGELFF	TGCGCCAGCAGCTTGGCCCCCTCAGGGGACACGAACACCGGGGAGCTGTTTTTT
few	TRBV24-1	NA	TRBJ2-5	CATRGRVAVQETQYF	TGTGCCACCAGGGGACGGGTAGCGGTGCAAGAGACCCAGTACTTC
NA	TRBV21-1	NA	TRBJ2-5	CASSKANTDQETQYF	TGTGCCAGCAGCAAAGCTAACACCGATCAAGAGACCCAGTACTTC
NA	TRBV4-2	TRBD2	TRBJ2-3	CASSQVESGGGTDTQYF	TGTGCCAGCAGCCAAGTTGAGAGCGGGGGAGGCACAGATACGCAGTATTTT
NA	TRBV7-9	NA	TRBJ2-7	CASSLQGGSYEQYF	TGTGCCAGCAGCTTACAGGGGGGCTCGTACGAGCAGTACTTC
NA	TRBV12-3/TRBV12-4	TRBD2	TRBJ2-3	CASSPWTSAQYF	TGTGCCAGCAGTCCCTGGACTAGCGCGCAGTATTTT
NA	TRBV6-5	NA	TRBJ1-6	CASSYSIQGNSPLHF	TGTGCCAGCAGTTACTCTATACAGGGAAATTCACCCCTCCACTTT
NA	TRBV14	TRBD1	TRBJ1-2	CASSPMVRDREGYGYTF	TGTGCCAGCAGCCCCATGGTTCGGGACAGGGAAGGCTATGGCTACACCTTC
once	TRBV19	NA	TRBJ1-2	CASSIRKLEGRHTF	TGTGCCAGTAGTATCCGTAAATTGGAAGGGAGACACACCTTC
NA	TRBV5-1	NA	TRBJ1-1	CASSLTGSGNTEAFF	TGCGCCAGCAGCTTGACAGGGAGTGGGAACACTGAAGCTTTCTTT
NA	TRBV5-1	TRBD1	TRBJ1-1	CASSPDRGRGYTEAFF	TGCGCCAGCAGCCCGGACAGGGGGCGCGGGTACACTGAAGCTTTCTTT
NA	TRBV2	TRBD1	TRBJ1-4	CASSEGTGGTEKLFF	TGTGCCAGCAGTGAGGGGACAGGGGGCACTGAAAAACTGTTTTTT
once	TRBV27	NA	TRBJ1-2	CASRGWGPLGNYGYTF	TGTGCCAGCAGAGGCTGGGGGCCGTTGGGAAACTATGGCTACACCTTC
once	TRBV4-2	TRBD2	TRBJ2-3	CASSQVSSGGTSTDTQYF	TGTGCCAGCAGCCAAGTCTCTAGCGGGGGTACTAGCACAGATACGCAGTATTTT
NA	TRBV15	NA	TRBJ1-3	CATSTRTAGNTIYF	TGTGCCACCAGCACACGGACAGCTGGAAACACCATATATTTT
NA	TRBV4-2	NA	TRBJ1-1	CASSQGGVGDTEAFF	TGTGCCAGCAGCCAAGGGGGGGTCGGGGACACTGAAGCTTTCTTT
NA	TRBV5-8	NA	TRBJ1-2	CASSPARSGNYGYTF	TGTGCCAGCAGCCCGGCGAGGAGCGGCAACTATGGCTACACCTTC